The 22 T cell receptor beta chains below all came from one sample that was sequenced in a study of shared clonotypes between healthy human individuals. CD45RO negativity and positive selection for CCR7 defined naive CD8 cells, a population that excluded terminally differentiated effector memory CD45RA+ cells. Method: immunoSEQ multiplex PCR; TCRdb's copy keeps in-frame clones and lacks some. The sample shows hundreds of thousands of clones, more than 85% of them seen only once. The source material was naive CD8+ T cells sorted from blood. Receptors originate from a young man in good health.

The chain links TRBV20-1 to TRBJ2-7, with D perhaps TRBD1 (5 bases). The CDR3 totals 11 residues. Germline V gene sequence: CDR1 DFQATT, CDR2 SNEGSKA (reference sequence). V lost 6 bases and J 7 bases, leaving 13 bases between the germline ends. The CDR3 DNA sequence: TGCAGTGCCCGTACAGGTGAAGAGCAGTACTTC. It yields the protein CSARTGEEQYF.

The V and J genes are TRBV29-1 and TRBJ2-7, with 12 nucleotides matching TRBD2. The germline V gene has CDR1 SQVTM and CDR2 ANQGSEA. The CDR3 is 17 amino acids. The trim removed 0 bases at V and 3 bases at J, leaving 9 bases unmatched. For the CDR3, the DNA is TGCAGCGTTGAAGACGGCGGACTAGCGGGAAGTAGCTACGAGCAGTACTTC. It yields the protein CSVEDGGLAGSSYEQYF.

The chain uses TRBV9 and TRBJ2-2, with D unclear. The germline gives CDR1 SGDLS, CDR2 YYNGEE. This CDR3 comprises 14 residues. Trimming pared 3 bases from V and 5 bases from J, leaving 11 bases between. The CDR3 DNA reads TGTGCCAGCAGCGCCCCCCAATGGACCGGGGAGCTGTTTTTT. This codes for CASSAPQWTGELFF.

The rearrangement joins TRBV28 to TRBJ1-2; weak D call: TRBD1 (5 bases). Looked up from germline, CDR1 is MDHEN and CDR2 is SYDVKM. V shed 7 bases and J shed 5 bases, with 14 bases lying between them. The CDR3 is made up of 13 amino acids. The DNA of the CDR3 is TGTGCCAGCAACGTTCTGGGGGGGTATGGCTACACCTTC. This sequence encodes CASNVLGGYGYTF.

The V and J genes are TRBV2 and TRBJ2-1; D could derive from TRBD1 or TRBD2 (5 bases each). Trimming stripped 6 bases from V and 11 bases from J, with 14 bases between. CDR3 length: 12 residues. Germline CDR1 is SNHLY and CDR2 is FYNNEI. Here the CDR3 reads CASRGPDKQQFF. The DNA for the CDR3 is TGTGCCAGCAGGGGACCTGACAAACAGCAGTTCTTC. The full variable domain, in which reference TRBV2 and TRBJ2-1 provide the parts outside the CDR3, is EPEVTQTPSHQVTQMGQEVILRCVPISNHLYFYWYRQILGQKVEFLVSFYNNEISEKSEIFDDQFSVERPDGSNFTLKIRSTKLEDSAMYFCASRGPDKQQFFGPGTRLTVL.

J is TRBJ2-1 and V is TRBV27; no clear D gene. V lost 6 bases to trimming and J lost 4 bases, with 16 bases between them. There are 15 residues in the CDR3. Germline values: CDR1 MNHEY, CDR2 SMNVEV (reference sequence). The CDR3 DNA sequence: TGTGCCAGCAGCCCCCCACCGACGGATTACAATGAGCAGTTCTTC. Protein: CASSPPPTDYNEQFF.

The DNA for the CDR3 is TGTGCCACCAGCAGAGATAAGGCAATTAAGTACTACGAGCAGTACTTC. Residues: CATSRDKAIKYYEQYF. The chain carries TRBV15 and TRBJ2-7; D uncertain. The CDR3 runs 16 residues. V was cut by 0 bases and J by 3 bases, with 15 bases left in between. The germline CDR1 and CDR2 sequences are LNHNV and YYDKDF (reference sequence). Variable domain in full (rest from reference TRBV15 and TRBJ2-7): DAMVIQNPRYQVTQFGKPVTLSCSQTLNHNVMYWYQQKSSQAPKLLFHYYDKDFNNEADTPDNFQSRRPNTSFCFLDIRSPGLGDTAMYLCATSRDKAIKYYEQYFGPGTRLTVT.

The CDR3 sequence is CASSLISGFNEQFF. The CDR3 coding sequence is TGTGCCAGCAGTTTAATTTCAGGGTTCAATGAGCAGTTCTTC. The V and J genes are TRBV27 and TRBJ2-1; weak D call: TRBD1 (5 bases). The V gene lost 2 bases and the J gene lost 6 bases, with 11 bases spanning the gap. Per germline, CDR1 MNHEY and CDR2 SMNVEV (reference sequence). The CDR3 extends over 14 amino acids.

Points on this clone: A far larger clone is one nucleotide away, so this likely arose from a read error. The chain joins TRBV11-1 to TRBJ1-2; D remains unclear. With 2 bases removed from V and 4 bases from J, the gap between germline ends came to 8 bases. Germline V lookup: CDR1 SGHAT, CDR2 FQDESV (reference sequence). This CDR3 spans 13 amino acids. CDR3 amino acids: CASSLFSGYGYTF. In DNA, the CDR3 is TGTGCCAGCAGCTTATTTTCAGGCTATGGCTACACCTTC.

The chain couples TRBV7-3 to TRBJ2-5; TRBD2 matches at 13 bases. Germline lookup yields CDR1 SGHTA and CDR2 FQGTGA. The length of the CDR3 is 16 residues. The V gene end was trimmed by 4 bases and the J gene end by 2 bases; junction bases not matched to a gene: 4. The CDR3 loop is CASSSPGLAGQETQYF. CDR3 bases: TGTGCCAGCAGCTCCCCGGGACTAGCGGGACAAGAGACCCAGTACTTC.

This clone occurred once. This rearrangement joins TRBV21-1 to TRBJ2-7; TRBD1, the table's D call, was not compared with the DNA. TRBV21-1 is listed as a pseudogene. This CDR3 contains 14 residues. CDR3 region: CASSKQGGTYEQYF. For the CDR3, the DNA is TGTGCCAGCAGCAAACAGGGGGGAACCTACGAGCAGTACTTC.

CDR3 sequence reads: CASSWGRGSSTDTQYF. The CDR3 nucleotides are TGTGCCAGCAGCTGGGGGAGGGGATCGAGCACAGATACGCAGTATTTT. V gene TRBV5-4 combines with J gene TRBJ2-3, with TRBD2 matching over 7 bases. V shed 3 bases and J 0 bases; nucleotides not matched to a gene: 7. CDR3 length equals 16 residues. Germline V lookup: CDR1 SGHNT, CDR2 YYREEE (reference sequence).

The chain carries TRBV7-9 and TRBJ2-3, with TRBD2 matching over 11 bases. Trimming took 5 bases from V and 2 from J; bases not matched to a gene: 9. CDR1 and CDR2 (germline): SEHNR, FQNEAQ (reference sequence). There are 17 residues in the CDR3. For the CDR3, the DNA is TGTGCCAGCAGCCCCGGGACTAGCGGAACTCTCACAGATACGCAGTATTTT. Its protein product is CASSPGTSGTLTDTQYF. The full variable domain, in which reference TRBV7-9 and TRBJ2-3 provide the parts outside the CDR3, is DTGVSQNPRHKITKRGQNVTFRCDPISEHNRLYWYRQTLGQGPEFLTYFQNEAQLEKSRLLSDRFSAERPKGSFSTLEIQRTEQGDSAMYLCASSPGTSGTLTDTQYFGPGTRLTVL.

This clone was seen once. The CDR3, as DNA: TGTGCCAGCAGCTTAGGTTTTGATACGCAGTATTTT. Its translation is CASSLGFDTQYF. The chain is built from TRBV7-9 and TRBJ2-3; D not resolved. CDR1 and CDR2 (germline): SEHNR, FQNEAQ (reference sequence). Trimming removed 1 base at V and 6 bases at J, with 5 bases between. CDR3 length: 12 amino acids.

This clone is a singleton in its sample. The CDR3 region has the DNA TGTGCCAGCAGCGGGGCGGGGACTATTGACAATGAGCAGTTCTTC. It is translated as CASSGAGTIDNEQFF. The rearrangement joins TRBV11-2 to TRBJ2-1; 7 bases match TRBD2. The germline V gene has CDR1 SGHAT and CDR2 FQNNGV. The CDR3 is 15 amino acids. J was trimmed by 5 bases and V by 5 bases; bases with no gene match: 9. The entire variable domain, with the rest obtained from reference TRBV11-2 and TRBJ2-1, is as follows: EAGVAQSPRYKIIEKRQSVAFWCNPISGHATLYWYQQILGQGPKLLIQFQNNGVVDDSQLPKDRFSAERLKGVDSTLKIQPAKLEDSAVYLCASSGAGTIDNEQFFGPGTRLTVL.

This clone was counted a few times. V and J are TRBV2 and TRBJ1-5; no definite D call. The CDR3 length is 15 residues. V lost 6 bases and J lost 1, with 13 bases in between. CDR1 is SNHLY and CDR2 is FYNNEI in the germline V gene. The CDR3 loop is CASSETVASNQPQHF. The DNA for the CDR3 is TGTGCCAGCAGCGAGACGGTGGCAAGCAATCAGCCCCAGCATTTT.

The rearrangement uses TRBV14 and TRBJ2-7; 9 bases match TRBD2. The CDR3 loop spans 13 amino acids. V was pared by 4 bases and J by 6 bases, with 4 bases of the junction left unmatched. CDR1 and CDR2 from the germline V gene are SGHDN and FVKESK. The CDR3 coding sequence is TGTGCCAGCAGCCTTAGCGGGAGCTCCGAGCAGTACTTC. Protein sequence: CASSLSGSSEQYF.

V is TRBV10-3 and J is TRBJ2-7; D uncertain. The CDR3 runs 15 residues. Trimming stripped 5 bases from V and 0 bases from J, with 14 bases between. Germline values: CDR1 ENHRY, CDR2 SYGVKD. The CDR3 DNA reads as TGTGCCATCAGTTTAGGTTCCTCCTACTCCTACGAGCAGTACTTC. The encoded protein is CAISLGSSYSYEQYF.

The V gene is TRBV5-8, the J gene TRBJ2-7; possible D gene TRBD1, 5 bases. This CDR3 spans 13 amino acids. Looked up from germline, CDR1 is SGHTS and CDR2 is YDEGEE. V gave up 7 bases and J gave up 2 bases, with 13 bases separating them. The CDR3 sequence: CASGAWAAYEQYF. CDR3 sequence (DNA): TGTGCCAGCGGGGCTTGGGCGGCCTACGAGCAGTACTTC.

This clone was observed a single time. The rearrangement joins TRBV18 to TRBJ2-7; D possibly matches TRBD1 or TRBD2 (5 bases each). The V end lost 5 bases, the J end lost 0 bases, and 14 bases lay between the germline ends. The CDR3 runs 15 residues. The germline V gene has CDR1 KGHSH and CDR2 LQKENI. The CDR3 spells CASSSRDRSSYEQYF. The CDR3 DNA sequence: TGTGCCAGCTCATCCCGGGACCGAAGCTCCTACGAGCAGTACTTC. Full variable domain (outside the CDR3, taken from reference TRBV18 and TRBJ2-7): NAGVMQNPRHLVRRRGQEARLRCSPMKGHSHVYWYRQLPEEGLKFMVYLQKENIIDESGMPKERFSAEFPKEGPSILRIQQVVRGDSAAYFCASSSRDRSSYEQYFGPGTRLTVT.

The chain combines TRBV4-1 with TRBJ1-2, with no clear D. CDR1 and CDR2 from the germline V gene are MGHRA and YSYEKL. V was clipped by 1 base and J by 3 bases, with 12 bases between them. The CDR3 is 15 amino acids. The CDR3 bases are TGCGCCAGCAGCCAAGGGGGAGGGCTCTACTATGGCTACACCTTC. Its protein is CASSQGGGLYYGYTF.

The V call is TRBV18, the J call TRBJ2-1; 9 bases match TRBD2. V trimming: 1 base; J trimming: 3 bases; junction bases outside the gene matches: 4. Per the germline V gene, CDR1 is KGHSH and CDR2 is LQKENI. CDR3 length: 16 residues. Written as DNA, the CDR3 is TGTGCCAGCTCACCACGTACTAGCGGGCTCTACAATGAGCAGTTCTTC. This translates into CASSPRTSGLYNEQFF.